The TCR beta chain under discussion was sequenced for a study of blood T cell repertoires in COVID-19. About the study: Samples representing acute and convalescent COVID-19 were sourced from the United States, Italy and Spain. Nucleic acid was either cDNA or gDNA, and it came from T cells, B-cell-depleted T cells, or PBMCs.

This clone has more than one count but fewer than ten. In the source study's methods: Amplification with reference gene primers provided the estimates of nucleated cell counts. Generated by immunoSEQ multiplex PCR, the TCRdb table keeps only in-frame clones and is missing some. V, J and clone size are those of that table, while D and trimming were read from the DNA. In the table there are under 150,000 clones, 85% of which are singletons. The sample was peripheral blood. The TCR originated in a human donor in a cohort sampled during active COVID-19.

CDR3 amino acids: CASSRGLAGIYNEQFF. CDR3 nucleotide sequence: TGTGCCAGCAGCCGGGGGCTAGCGGGGATCTACAATGAGCAGTTCTTC. The chain recombines TRBV11-3 with TRBJ2-1, with TRBD2 matching over 9 bases. Germline V gene data show CDR1 as SGHNT and CDR2 as YENEEA. The CDR3 has 16 residues. With 5 bases clipped from V and 3 bases from J, the junction kept 8 bases outside the gene matches.